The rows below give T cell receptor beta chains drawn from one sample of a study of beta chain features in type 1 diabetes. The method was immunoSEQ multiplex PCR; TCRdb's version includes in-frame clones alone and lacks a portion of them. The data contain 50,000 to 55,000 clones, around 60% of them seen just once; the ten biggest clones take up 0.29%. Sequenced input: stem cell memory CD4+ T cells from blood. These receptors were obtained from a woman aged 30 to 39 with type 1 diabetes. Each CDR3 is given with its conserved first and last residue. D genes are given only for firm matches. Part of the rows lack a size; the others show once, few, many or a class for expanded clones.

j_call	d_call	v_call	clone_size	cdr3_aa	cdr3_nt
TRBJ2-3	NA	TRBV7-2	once	CASSPTRVDTQYF	TGTGCCAGCAGCCCAACTAGGGTTGATACGCAGTATTTT
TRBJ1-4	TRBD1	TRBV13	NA	CASSGTGRGEKLFF	TGTGCCAGCAGCGGGACAGGGAGAGGTGAAAAACTGTTTTTT
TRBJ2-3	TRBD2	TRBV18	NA	CASSAWTSGSADTQYF	TGTGCCAGCTCAGCCTGGACTAGCGGGAGTGCAGATACGCAGTATTTT
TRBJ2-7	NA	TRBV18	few	CASSPFSSREGEQYF	TGTGCCAGCTCACCATTTTCTAGTCGCGAGGGTGAGCAGTACTTC
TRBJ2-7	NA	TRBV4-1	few	CASSQGAGIVAEQYF	TGCGCCAGCAGCCAAGGGGCCGGGATCGTGGCCGAGCAGTACTTC
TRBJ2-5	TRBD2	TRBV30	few	CAWSVRGLDQETQYF	TGTGCCTGGAGTGTCAGAGGACTAGACCAAGAGACCCAGTACTTC
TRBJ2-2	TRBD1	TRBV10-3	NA	CAISGQDREGTGELFF	TGTGCCATCAGTGGCCAGGACAGGGAAGGCACCGGGGAGCTGTTTTTT
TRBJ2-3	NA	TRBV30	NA	CAWSPGLDTDTQYF	TGTGCCTGGAGCCCGGGGTTGGACACAGATACGCAGTATTTT
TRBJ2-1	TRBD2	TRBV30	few	CAWRGGLVKNEQFF	TGTGCCTGGAGGGGGGGACTAGTGAAAAATGAGCAGTTCTTC
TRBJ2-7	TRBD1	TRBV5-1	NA	CASSLRDSYEQYF	TGCGCCAGCTCCCTCAGGGACAGCTACGAGCAGTACTTC
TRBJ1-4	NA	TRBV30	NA	CAWRGQGNEKLFF	TGTGCCTGGAGAGGGCAGGGAAATGAAAAACTGTTTTTT
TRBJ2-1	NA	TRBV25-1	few	CASSGLINEQFF	TGTGCCAGCAGTGGACTGATCAATGAGCAGTTCTTC
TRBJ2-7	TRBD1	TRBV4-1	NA	CASSQVSGTGTYEQYF	TGCGCCAGCAGCCAAGTTTCGGGGACAGGAACCTACGAGCAGTACTTC
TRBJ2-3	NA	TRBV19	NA	CASRTRTGGTDTQYF	TGTGCCAGTAGAACTCGGACGGGGGGCACAGATACGCAGTATTTT
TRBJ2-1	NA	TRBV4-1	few	CASSQELSRLVYEQFF	TGCGCCAGCAGCCAAGAACTGTCGAGACTAGTCTATGAGCAGTTCTTC
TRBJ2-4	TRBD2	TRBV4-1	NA	CASSHGLGAGALDIQYF	TGCGCCAGCAGCCACGGACTAGGGGCGGGAGCTCTCGACATTCAGTACTTC
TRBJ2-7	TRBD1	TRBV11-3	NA	CASSPRQGKGEQYF	TGTGCCAGCAGCCCCCGACAGGGAAAGGGCGAGCAGTACTTC
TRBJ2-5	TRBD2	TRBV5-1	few	CASSLGGLADQETQYF	TGCGCCAGCAGCTTGGGAGGACTAGCGGACCAAGAGACCCAGTACTTC
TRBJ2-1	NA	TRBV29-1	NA	CSVVVGGNNEQFF	TGCAGCGTAGTTGTCGGAGGAAACAATGAGCAGTTCTTC
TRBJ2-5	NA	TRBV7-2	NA	CASSIAGVLETQYF	TGTGCCAGCAGCATCGCAGGGGTGTTAGAGACCCAGTACTTC
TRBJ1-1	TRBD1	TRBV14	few	CASSQPAQGDTEAFF	TGTGCCAGCAGCCAGCCCGCGCAGGGGGACACTGAAGCTTTCTTT
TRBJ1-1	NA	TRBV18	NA	CASSPRAPRGTEAFF	TGTGCCAGCTCACCACGGGCCCCGAGGGGGACTGAAGCTTTCTTT
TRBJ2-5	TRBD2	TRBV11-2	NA	CASSKEAGGIQETQYF	TGTGCCAGCAGCAAAGAAGCGGGAGGGATCCAAGAGACCCAGTACTTC
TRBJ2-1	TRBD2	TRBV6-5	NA	CASSLAGGPSGEQFF	TGTGCCAGCAGTCTCGCGGGAGGCCCCTCTGGTGAGCAGTTCTTC
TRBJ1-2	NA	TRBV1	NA	CTSRKGASDGYTF	TGCACCAGCAGAAAGGGAGCCTCGGATGGCTACACCTTC
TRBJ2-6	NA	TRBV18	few	CASSAIRIQEANVLTF	TGTGCCAGCTCAGCCATCAGGATCCAGGAGGCCAACGTCCTGACTTTC
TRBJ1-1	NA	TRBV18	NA	CASSLQENPTMNTEAFF	TGTGCCAGCTCACTACAGGAGAACCCTACCATGAACACTGAAGCTTTCTTT
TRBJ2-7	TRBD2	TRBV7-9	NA	CASSLTSGYYEQYF	TGTGCCAGCAGCTTGACTAGCGGGTACTACGAGCAGTACTTC
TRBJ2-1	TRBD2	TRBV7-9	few	CASSRSGGYNEQFF	TGTGCCAGCAGCCGTAGCGGGGGATACAATGAGCAGTTCTTC
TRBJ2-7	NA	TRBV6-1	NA	CASSAPGLSYEQYF	TGTGCCAGCAGTGCCCCGGGACTCTCCTACGAGCAGTACTTC
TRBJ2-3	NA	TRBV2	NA	CASSEVTVTDTQYF	TGTGCCAGCAGTGAAGTGACAGTCACAGATACGCAGTATTTT
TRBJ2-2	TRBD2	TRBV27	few	CASTLSGIPGELFF	TGTGCCAGCACCCTTAGCGGGATCCCCGGGGAGCTGTTTTTT
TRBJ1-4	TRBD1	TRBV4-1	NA	CASSQGDRADEKLFF	TGCGCCAGCAGCCAAGGGGACAGGGCCGATGAAAAACTGTTTTTT